This TCR beta chain was identified during a study of beta chain features in type 1 diabetes. Study findings and constraints: Fewer junction insertions and more nucleotide deletions appeared in type 1 diabetes patients.

V gave up 4 bases and J gave up 0 bases, with 6 bases separating them. Germline V gives CDR1 MNHEY, CDR2 SVGAGI. This CDR3 contains 13 residues. In regard to this clone: Its antigen is not identified.

As every portion of the isolated RNA was reverse transcribed, the sequencing read expressed TCRB transcripts. The assay was immunoSEQ multiplex PCR, and TCRdb's table has in-frame clones only and misses some. The repertoire holds 200,000 to 250,000 clones, with over 7.5% as singletons. The sequenced sample consisted of naive CD4+ T cells from blood. The clonotype was recovered from a woman aged 18-35 years in good health. The chain combines TRBV6-5 with TRBJ1-1, with D unresolved. CDR3 protein: CASSFNLNTEAFF. The CDR3, as DNA: TGTGCCAGCAGTTTCAATTTGAACACTGAAGCTTTCTTT.